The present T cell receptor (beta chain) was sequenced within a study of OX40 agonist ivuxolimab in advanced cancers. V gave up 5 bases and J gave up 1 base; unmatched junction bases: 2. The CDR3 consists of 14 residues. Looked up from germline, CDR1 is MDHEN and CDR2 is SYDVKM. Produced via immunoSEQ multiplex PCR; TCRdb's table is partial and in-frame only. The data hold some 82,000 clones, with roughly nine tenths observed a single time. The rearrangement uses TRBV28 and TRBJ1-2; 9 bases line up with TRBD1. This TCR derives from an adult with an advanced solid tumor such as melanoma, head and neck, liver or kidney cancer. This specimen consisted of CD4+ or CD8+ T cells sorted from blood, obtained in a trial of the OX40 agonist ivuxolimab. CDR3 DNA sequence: TGTGCCAGCAGTCAGGGACAGGGTAACTATGGCTACACCTTC. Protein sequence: CASSQGQGNYGYTF.